The rows below give T cell receptor beta chains drawn from one sample of a study of T cells after posttransplantation cyclophosphamide. Sequencing was performed with immunoSEQ multiplex PCR; in TCRdb, only in-frame clones are kept and a portion is missing. This sample carries 5,700 or so clones, none of them present only once. The sample consisted of PBMCs, taken after allogeneic stem cell transplant with posttransplant cyclophosphamide. The receptors were gathered from a male patient between 55 and 70 years old who received an allogeneic stem cell transplant from a related donor, was CMV-positive, and had no GVHD. The graft donor may have given rise to some T cells. CDR3s include the opening cysteine and the closing phenylalanine or tryptophan. Fields, in order: J gene, clone size, V gene, D gene, CDR3 DNA, CDR3 protein. D genes are given only for firm matches. Size is stated for part of the rows, as once, few or many counts, or as a class when the clone is expanded.

j_call: TRBJ1-1; clone_size: .; v_call: TRBV7-2; d_call: .; cdr3_nt: TGTGCCAGCAGCTTCGGCACTGAAGCTTTCTTT; cdr3_aa: CASSFGTEAFF
j_call: TRBJ1-1; clone_size: .; v_call: TRBV7-9; d_call: .; cdr3_nt: TGTGCCAGCAGCTTGGATACAGGGTACACTGAAGCTTTCTTC; cdr3_aa: CASSLDTGYTEAFF
j_call: TRBJ1-5; clone_size: many; v_call: TRBV18; d_call: .; cdr3_nt: TGTGCCAGCTCCGGACAGAGCAATCAGCCCCAGCATTTT; cdr3_aa: CASSGQSNQPQHF
j_call: TRBJ2-1; clone_size: few; v_call: TRBV6-6; d_call: .; cdr3_nt: TGTGCCAGCAGTTACTCTCTGGGGGGCTCCTACAATGAGCAGTTCTTC; cdr3_aa: CASSYSLGGSYNEQFF
j_call: TRBJ1-2; clone_size: many; v_call: TRBV11-1; d_call: TRBD1; cdr3_nt: TGTGCCAGCAGCTCCAGTGTTAAGGACAGGGGGGACGGAGGAGATGGCTACACCTTC; cdr3_aa: CASSSSVKDRGDGGDGYTF
j_call: TRBJ1-2; clone_size: many; v_call: TRBV28; d_call: .; cdr3_nt: TGTGCCAGCAGTCCCACAAGGAGTGGCTACACCTTC; cdr3_aa: CASSPTRSGYTF
j_call: TRBJ2-2; clone_size: many; v_call: TRBV28; d_call: TRBD1; cdr3_nt: TGTGCCAGCAGTGAACGACAGGGGTGGACCGGGGAGCTGTTTTTT; cdr3_aa: CASSERQGWTGELFF
j_call: TRBJ1-1; clone_size: few; v_call: TRBV5-6; d_call: TRBD1; cdr3_nt: TGTGCCAGCAGCTCGACAGGGCACACTGAAGCTTTCTTT; cdr3_aa: CASSSTGHTEAFF
j_call: TRBJ1-2; clone_size: many; v_call: TRBV7-2; d_call: .; cdr3_nt: TGTGCCAGCAGCTTACCAGAGGTCTATGGCTACACCTTC; cdr3_aa: CASSLPEVYGYTF
j_call: TRBJ1-1; clone_size: many; v_call: TRBV6-5; d_call: .; cdr3_nt: TGTGCCAGCAGTTACGACAGTCGTTCCAACACTGAAGCTTTCTTT; cdr3_aa: CASSYDSRSNTEAFF
j_call: TRBJ2-7; clone_size: few; v_call: TRBV9; d_call: .; cdr3_nt: TGTGCCAGCAGCGTCGCAACAGACCCCTACGAGCAGTACTTC; cdr3_aa: CASSVATDPYEQYF
j_call: TRBJ1-3; clone_size: few; v_call: TRBV7-9; d_call: .; cdr3_nt: TGTGCCAGCACCTACTCGCAGGGGATTAGCTCTGGAAACACCATATATTTT; cdr3_aa: CASTYSQGISSGNTIYF
j_call: TRBJ1-5; clone_size: few; v_call: TRBV27; d_call: TRBD1; cdr3_nt: TGTGCCAGCAGTTACAGGGGGCGAGATCAGCCCCAGCATTTT; cdr3_aa: CASSYRGRDQPQHF
j_call: TRBJ1-1; clone_size: .; v_call: TRBV30; d_call: .; cdr3_nt: TGTGCCTGGACCCCAACCGGGACAAGGAACACTGAAGCTTTCTTT; cdr3_aa: CAWTPTGTRNTEAFF
j_call: TRBJ1-2; clone_size: .; v_call: TRBV23-1; d_call: .; cdr3_nt: TGCGCCAGCTCGAAACCCGGGAGAATACATGGCTACACCTTC; cdr3_aa: CASSKPGRIHGYTF
j_call: TRBJ1-3; clone_size: many; v_call: TRBV7-6; d_call: .; cdr3_nt: TGTGCCAGCAGCTCCCCCCGCGCACGAGGAAACACCATATATTTT; cdr3_aa: CASSSPRARGNTIYF
j_call: TRBJ2-3; clone_size: many; v_call: TRBV9; d_call: TRBD1; cdr3_nt: TGTGCCAGCAGCACCCGGACAGGGGGCGGTTCAGATACGCAGTATTTT; cdr3_aa: CASSTRTGGGSDTQYF
j_call: TRBJ2-7; clone_size: .; v_call: TRBV27; d_call: .; cdr3_nt: TGTGCCAGCAGGTTGACAGGCTCCTACGAGCAGTACTTC; cdr3_aa: CASRLTGSYEQYF
j_call: TRBJ2-1; clone_size: many; v_call: TRBV27; d_call: .; cdr3_nt: TGTGCCAGCAACCCCGGGGGGCGGGGTGAGCAGTTCTTC; cdr3_aa: CASNPGGRGEQFF
j_call: TRBJ2-7; clone_size: many; v_call: TRBV6-6; d_call: .; cdr3_nt: TGTGCCAGCCGATCAGGGAACGTTGCCTACGAGCAGTACTTC; cdr3_aa: CASRSGNVAYEQYF
j_call: TRBJ1-1; clone_size: few; v_call: TRBV25-1; d_call: .; cdr3_nt: TGTGCCAGCAGTGAAATAGGGGAGGGTAGAACCACTGAAGCTTTCTTT; cdr3_aa: CASSEIGEGRTTEAFF
j_call: TRBJ1-1; clone_size: many; v_call: TRBV28; d_call: TRBD1; cdr3_nt: TGTGCCAGCAGTTCCCTGGGACAGGGGACCTTGAACACTGAAGCTTTCTTT; cdr3_aa: CASSSLGQGTLNTEAFF
j_call: TRBJ2-3; clone_size: few; v_call: TRBV29-1; d_call: .; cdr3_nt: TGCAGCGGGCGGAGGGTGGGGGGAGATACGCAGTATTTT; cdr3_aa: CSGRRVGGDTQYF
j_call: TRBJ1-4; clone_size: .; v_call: TRBV6-1; d_call: TRBD1; cdr3_nt: TGTGCCAGCAGTGACCCGGACAGGGGGAATGAAAAACTGTTTTTT; cdr3_aa: CASSDPDRGNEKLFF